These 18 T cell receptor beta chains originate from one sample sequenced in a study of OX40 agonist ivuxolimab in advanced cancers. The library was prepared using the immunoSEQ multiplex PCR assay. The clones in this table, taken by TCRdb from immuneACCESS, are in-frame only. Not every clone is retained; where verified, under half of the shortfall comes from an unresolved V gene, and the cause of the rest is unknown. The sample table holds about 100,000 clones, of which around 90% were seen once. The top ten hold roughly 0.53% of the sample. Source: CD4+ or CD8+ T cells sorted from blood, taken in a trial of the OX40 agonist ivuxolimab. All receptors come from an adult with an advanced solid tumor such as melanoma, head and neck, liver or kidney cancer.

This clone was detected a few times. The V call is TRBV7-2, the J call TRBJ1-5, with D maybe TRBD1 (5 bases). CDR3 length equals 16 residues. V was shortened by 2 bases and J by 7 bases, with 18 bases between the two germline ends. Germline CDR1 and CDR2: SGHTA and FQGNSA. The CDR3 DNA follows: TGTGCCAGCAGCTTAATGTCCGGGACCTCAGCCCAGCCCCAGCATTTT. The encoded protein is CASSLMSGTSAQPQHF.

V and J are TRBV5-5 and TRBJ1-5; D uncertain. Trimming removed 0 bases at V and 6 bases at J, with 16 bases between. This CDR3 region has 16 residues. Germline CDR1 SGHKS, CDR2 YYEKEE (reference sequence). Here the CDR3 reads CASSLGGRGSSQPQHF. CDR3 coding DNA: TGTGCCAGCAGCTTGGGCGGGCGGGGATCAAGTCAGCCCCAGCATTTT.

The genes are TRBV11-3 and TRBJ1-2, with no clear D. The V and J ends lost 0 bases and 6 bases respectively, with 17 bases between them. From germline, CDR1 is SGHNT and CDR2 YENEEA. The CDR3 has 16 amino acids. Here the CDR3 DNA reads TGTGCCAGCAGCTTAGATCCCGCGGCAGGCCGGGATGGCTACACCTTC. Encoded protein: CASSLDPAAGRDGYTF.

The rearrangement joins TRBV28 to TRBJ2-7; D gene unclear. CDR3 size: 12 residues. The ends were cut back, 5 bases at V and 3 bases at J, with 8 bases in the middle. CDR1 MDHEN and CDR2 SYDVKM come from the germline V gene. CDR3: CASSLERYEQYF. The DNA of the CDR3 is TGTGCCAGCAGTCTGGAACGCTACGAGCAGTACTTC.

Here the CDR3 reads CASSSAGDSYNEQFF. DNA for the CDR3: TGTGCCAGCAGCTCGGCCGGAGACTCGTACAATGAGCAGTTCTTC. The V gene is TRBV5-5, the J gene TRBJ2-1; D not certain. Germline V lookup: CDR1 SGHKS, CDR2 YYEKEE (reference sequence). The CDR3 loop spans 15 amino acids. The V end lost 3 bases, the J end lost 4 bases, and 14 bases lay between the germline ends.

V and J are TRBV11-3 and TRBJ2-1, with 7 bases matching TRBD2. CDR1 SGHNT and CDR2 YENEEA come from the germline V gene. V shed 0 bases, J shed 8 bases, and the junction held 10 bases outside the gene matches. The CDR3 loop spans 16 amino acids. The DNA of the CDR3 is TGTGCCAGCAGCTTAGAAGGCCAGGGAGCGGGATATGAGCAGTTCTTC. This translates into CASSLEGQGAGYEQFF.

The chain recombines TRBV20-1 with TRBJ1-1, with a tentative D call TRBD1 (5 bases). The CDR3 is 11 residues long. V lost 5 bases and J 3 bases, leaving 7 bases between the germline ends. CDR1 is DFQATT, CDR2 SNEGSKA, per germline (reference sequence). Here the CDR3 DNA reads TGCAGTGCTCGACAGTACACTGAAGCTTTCTTT. Protein: CSARQYTEAFF.

The chain recombines TRBV5-6 with TRBJ2-3; 7 bases align to TRBD2. Unmatched junction bases numbered 8, after V lost 5 bases and J lost 2 bases. Germline V lookup: CDR1 SGHDT, CDR2 YYEEEE. CDR3 size: 15 residues. CDR3 bases: TGTGCCAGCAGACCCAGCGGGAAATCCACAGATACGCAGTATTTT. This gives the protein CASRPSGKSTDTQYF.

CDR3 in DNA: TGCAGCGGTGACACGACCTATGGCTACACCTTC. Translating it yields CSGDTTYGYTF. The J gene is TRBJ1-2, the V gene TRBV29-1, with D unclear. The V end was cut by 7 bases, the J end by 4 bases, with 10 bases between. This CDR3 has 11 residues. Germline V CDR1 and CDR2: SQVTM, ANQGSEA.

V usage is TRBV5-1 and J usage is TRBJ1-1, with 12 bases fitting TRBD1. CDR1 SGHRS and CDR2 YFSETQ come from the germline V gene. Trimming removed 3 bases from V and 10 bases from J; junction bases left unmatched: 10. The CDR3 runs to 15 residues. CDR3 protein: CASSYTVGQGASAFF. Here the CDR3 DNA reads TGCGCCAGCAGCTACACAGTGGGACAGGGGGCGTCAGCTTTCTTT.

This clone was recorded a few times. The chain employs TRBV2 and TRBJ1-2; TRBD1 matches at 7 bases. The CDR3 runs 13 residues. V trimming: 8 bases; J trimming: 7 bases; junction bases outside the gene matches: 10. CDR1 is SNHLY, CDR2 FYNNEI, per germline. CDR3 sequence (DNA): TGTGCCAGCCTATACGGGACAGTCGCTGGCTACACCTTC. Protein sequence: CASLYGTVAGYTF.

The CDR3 DNA is TGTGCCAGCGCAACTTCCTACAATGAGCAGTTCTTC. It yields the protein CASATSYNEQFF. This rearrangement joins TRBV7-9 to TRBJ2-1; unclear D gene. The germline V and J ends were trimmed by 8 bases and 1 base, with 6 bases remaining between them. CDR3 length equals 12 residues. Looked up from germline, CDR1 is SEHNR and CDR2 is FQNEAQ (reference sequence).

The chain uses TRBV2 and TRBJ2-1; D is unresolved. Trimming pared 8 bases from V and 6 bases from J, leaving 11 bases between. The CDR3 is made up of 12 amino acids. The germline CDR1 and CDR2 sequences are SNHLY and FYNNEI. The CDR3, as DNA: TGTGCCAGCTTAACCACGGGCAATGAGCAGTTCTTC. Its protein product is CASLTTGNEQFF.

The chain has TRBV29-1 and TRBJ2-1, with 15 bases fitting TRBD2. The CDR3 is made up of 14 amino acids. Germline CDR1 and CDR2: SQVTM and ANQGSEA. V gave up 5 bases and J gave up 14 bases; unmatched junction bases: 10. The CDR3: CSVSDTGTSGRKFF. In DNA form, the CDR3 reads TGCAGCGTTTCCGACACCGGGACTAGCGGGAGGAAGTTCTTC.

The chain recombines TRBV4-2 with TRBJ2-7; D is perhaps TRBD1 (5 bases). V was pared by 0 bases and J by 1 base, with 7 bases between. The CDR3 is 14 amino acids. The germline gives CDR1 LGHNA, CDR2 YNFKEQ. The CDR3 reads CASSQDRQSYEQYF. CDR3 DNA sequence: TGTGCCAGCAGCCAAGATCGACAGTCCTACGAGCAGTACTTC.

In this sample, this clone turned up once. This chain connects TRBV28 to TRBJ2-5; D is perhaps TRBD1 (5 bases). CDR3 length equals 14 residues. The V end lost 5 bases, the J end lost 5 bases, and 15 bases lay between the germline ends. Germline V CDR1 and CDR2: MDHEN, SYDVKM. CDR3 residues: CASSRPTNRETQYF. The DNA of the CDR3 is TGTGCCAGCAGTCGGCCGACGAACAGGGAGACCCAGTACTTC. Together with reference TRBV28 and TRBJ2-5, the CDR3 gives the full variable domain: DVKVTQSSRYLVKRTGEKVFLECVQDMDHENMFWYRQDPGLGLRLIYFSYDVKMKEKGDIPEGYSVSREKKERFSLILESASTNQTSMYLCASSRPTNRETQYFGPGTRLLVL.

DNA for the CDR3: TGTGCCAGCAGCGCCTTGCTAGCGGCCCTAGGATGGGAGCAGTACTTC. This gives the protein CASSALLAALGWEQYF. The V gene is TRBV7-2, the J gene TRBJ2-7; 7 bases are shared with TRBD2. Germline V gene data show CDR1 as SGHTA and CDR2 as FQGNSA. Trimming cost V 5 bases and J 7 bases; bases outside gene matches: 17. The CDR3 is made up of 16 amino acids.

The chain carries TRBV7-3 and TRBJ2-3; no clear D. Germline CDR1 and CDR2: SGHTA and FQGTGA. The CDR3 loop spans 16 amino acids. V lost 0 bases and J 0 bases, leaving 10 bases between the germline ends. CDR3: CASSLTLARSTDTQYF. Here the CDR3 DNA reads TGTGCCAGCAGCTTAACTCTGGCTAGGAGCACAGATACGCAGTATTTT. The entire variable domain, with the rest obtained from reference TRBV7-3 and TRBJ2-3, is as follows: GAGVSQTPSNKVTEKGKYVELRCDPISGHTALYWYRQSLGQGPEFLIYFQGTGAADDSGLPNDRFFAVRPEGSVSTLKIQRTERGDSAVYLCASSLTLARSTDTQYFGPGTRLTVL.